The next 17 T cell receptor beta chains were all read from a single sample in a study of blood T cell repertoires in COVID-19. Method: immunoSEQ multiplex PCR; TCRdb's copy keeps in-frame clones and lacks some. The sample holds 95,000 to 110,000 clones, nearly 90% seen once. Sequencing used peripheral blood. These receptors all stem from a man aged 45-60 years in a cohort sampled during active COVID-19.

The chain is built from TRBV11-3 and TRBJ1-4, with D unresolved. Germline loops: CDR1 SGHNT, CDR2 YENEEA. V was trimmed by 1 base and J by 0 bases, leaving 12 bases between them. The CDR3 spans 17 residues. For the CDR3, the DNA is TGTGCCAGCAGCTTAGGATGGCGGCGTGCAACTAATGAAAAACTGTTTTTT. Protein sequence: CASSLGWRRATNEKLFF.

The V and J genes are TRBV11-2 and TRBJ2-5; D not certain. Trimming took 1 base from V and 4 from J, leaving 10 bases between them. The CDR3 covers 14 residues. Germline V gene sequence: CDR1 SGHAT, CDR2 FQNNGV. Written as DNA, the CDR3 is TGTGCCAGCAGCTTAGGGTCCAGTGGAGAGACCCAGTACTTC. It is translated as CASSLGSSGETQYF.

The chain recombines TRBV18 with TRBJ2-4; D may be TRBD1 (5 bases). The CDR3 sequence is 13 residues long. In germline, CDR1 is KGHSH, CDR2 LQKENI. Trimming shortened V by 6 bases and J by 1 base, and 7 bases separated the two germline ends. CDR3 loop: CASSSGAKNIQYF. The CDR3 region has the DNA TGTGCCAGCTCGTCAGGGGCCAAAAACATTCAGTACTTC.

CDR3 bases: TGCGCCAGCAGCTTGGTCTCTCCAGGGGTATCGGAGGGCTACACCTTC. Translation: CASSLVSPGVSEGYTF. V gene TRBV5-1 combines with J gene TRBJ1-2, with D maybe TRBD1 (6 bases). CDR3 length: 16 amino acids. Trimming took 0 bases from V and 8 from J, leaving 20 bases between them. From germline, CDR1 is SGHRS and CDR2 YFSETQ.

V usage is TRBV28 and J usage is TRBJ2-1; 8 nucleotides agree with TRBD1. Germline V lookup: CDR1 MDHEN, CDR2 SYDVKM. This CDR3 spans 15 amino acids. V was pared by 5 bases and J by 6 bases, with 9 bases of the junction left unmatched. For the CDR3, the DNA is TGTGCCAGCAGTACGCGAGACAGGGGAACCAATGAGCAGTTCTTC. Translating it yields CASSTRDRGTNEQFF. Full variable domain (missing parts from reference TRBV28 and TRBJ2-1): DVKVTQSSRYLVKRTGEKVFLECVQDMDHENMFWYRQDPGLGLRLIYFSYDVKMKEKGDIPEGYSVSREKKERFSLILESASTNQTSMYLCASSTRDRGTNEQFFGPGTRLTVL.

CDR3 nucleotides: TGTGCCAGCAGACTAGCGGGGGGAGAGGAGGAGACCCAGTACTTC. Translation gives CASRLAGGEEETQYF. This rearrangement joins TRBV11-3 to TRBJ2-5; 12 bases line up with TRBD2. Germline trimming cut 6 bases from V and 5 bases from J; bases unmatched to any gene: 7. Germline CDR1 reads SGHNT; CDR2 reads YENEEA. The CDR3 contains 15 residues.

For the CDR3, the DNA is TGTGCCAGCAGCCTCGTTAGCGGGGGGGCACATGAGCAGTTCTTC. Translating it yields CASSLVSGGAHEQFF. This sequence joins TRBV7-6 and TRBJ2-1; 11 nucleotides align to TRBD2. Germline V gene data show CDR1 as SGHVS and CDR2 as FNYEAQ. V lost 5 bases, J lost 8 bases, and 8 bases stayed unmatched. The length of the CDR3 is 15 residues.

The rearrangement uses TRBV18 and TRBJ2-5, with 8 bases matching TRBD1. This CDR3 is 13 amino acids long. In germline, CDR1 is KGHSH, CDR2 LQKENI. V was pared by 5 bases and J by 4 bases, with 3 bases of the junction left unmatched. The CDR3 coding sequence is TGTGCCAGCTCATCCGGACAGGGAGAGACCCAGTACTTC. Its translation: CASSSGQGETQYF.

The chain couples TRBV7-9 to TRBJ2-7, with 11 nucleotides matching TRBD2. CDR1 and CDR2 from the germline V gene are SEHNR and FQNEAQ (reference sequence). This CDR3 comprises 15 residues. V lost 3 bases to trimming and J lost 4 bases; unmatched junction nucleotides: 5. DNA for the CDR3: TGTGCCAGCAGCTTTACGACTAGCGGGAAGTACGAGCAGTACTTC. It is translated as CASSFTTSGKYEQYF.

The CDR3 bases are TGTGCCATCAGTGGAGGCAGCCTGGGCACTGAAGCTTTCTTT. As protein: CAISGGSLGTEAFF. The V call is TRBV10-3, the J call TRBJ1-1; no clear D. Germline CDR1 is ENHRY and CDR2 is SYGVKD. The CDR3 covers 14 residues. Trimming took 4 bases from V and 4 from J, leaving 13 bases between them.

The rearrangement links TRBV28 to TRBJ1-6; TRBD1 agrees at 9 bases. CDR3 length: 15 amino acids. Germline trimming cut 6 bases from V and 6 bases from J; bases unmatched to any gene: 6. Germline V gives CDR1 MDHEN, CDR2 SYDVKM. CDR3 DNA sequence: TGTGCCAGCAGGGACAGGGGTCTTCGTAATTCACCCCTCCACTTT. This encodes CASRDRGLRNSPLHF.

The chain recombines TRBV28 with TRBJ2-7, with D perhaps TRBD1 (6 bases). The CDR3 has 12 residues. Germline assignment: CDR1 MDHEN and CDR2 SYDVKM. V was cut by 5 bases and J by 5 bases, with 10 bases left in between. CDR3 in amino acids: CASSTGFHEQYV. In nucleotides, the CDR3 is TGTGCCAGCAGTACAGGGTTCCACGAGCAGTACGTC.

This clone occurred once. V gene TRBV6-5 combines with J gene TRBJ2-7; 7 positions match TRBD1. The V segment lost 6 bases and the J segment 2 bases; nucleotides outside the gene matches: 7. CDR3 length: 14 residues. Germline values: CDR1 MNHEY, CDR2 SVGAGI. The CDR3 DNA follows: TGTGCCAGCAGCGACAGGGTAAACCCCTACGAGCAGTACGTC. This translates into CASSDRVNPYEQYV.

This clone was counted between two and nine times. The chain has TRBV27 and TRBJ1-4, with TRBD1 identical over 10 bases. J lost 10 bases, V lost 5 bases, and 10 bases had no gene match. CDR1 is MNHEY, CDR2 SMNVEV, per germline (reference sequence). The CDR3 sequence is 15 residues long. CDR3 DNA sequence: TGTGCCAGCAGTCCCCGGGACAGGGGATCCGCAAAACTGTTTTTT. The encoded protein is CASSPRDRGSAKLFF. Supplemented by reference TRBV27 and TRBJ1-4, the full variable domain reads EAQVTQNPRYLITVTGKKLTVTCSQNMNHEYMSWYRQDPGLGLRQIYYSMNVEVTDKGDVPEGYKVSRKEKRNFPLILESPSPNQTSLYFCASSPRDRGSAKLFFGSGTQLSVL.

The chain couples TRBV18 to TRBJ1-1, with 9 positions matching TRBD1. In germline, CDR1 is KGHSH, CDR2 LQKENI. Unmatched junction bases numbered 5, after V lost 6 bases and J lost 3 bases. The CDR3 has 14 residues. The DNA for the CDR3 is TGTGCCAGCTCCCAAACAGGGGGCCACACTGAAGCTTTCTTT. Its translation is CASSQTGGHTEAFF.

V is TRBV19 and J is TRBJ2-3, with 9 positions matching TRBD1. CDR3 size: 16 residues. CDR1 LNHDA and CDR2 SQIVND come from the germline V gene (reference sequence). Trimming removed 5 bases from V and 3 bases from J; junction bases left unmatched: 9. This CDR3 reads CASSPGQGSGTDTQYF. CDR3 nucleotide sequence: TGTGCCAGTAGTCCCGGACAGGGGAGCGGAACAGATACGCAGTATTTT.

This chain links TRBV5-8 with TRBJ1-5; D is unclear. V was pared by 0 bases and J by 0 bases, with 13 bases between. This CDR3 has 17 residues. CDR1 is SGHTS, CDR2 YDEGEE, per germline. CDR3 DNA sequence: TGTGCCAGCAGCTTGGGGCTAAGAGGATATAGCAATCAGCCCCAGCATTTT. Its protein is CASSLGLRGYSNQPQHF.